This TCR beta chain was sequenced in a study of T cell responses to AZD1222 COVID-19 vaccine. The V end was cut by 5 bases, the J end by 6 bases, with 17 bases between. The CDR3 is made up of 14 amino acids. Germline loops: CDR1 LGHNT, CDR2 FRNRAP. Study-wide results and limits: A mostly white British donor set with more females was recruited, and clonal diversity was possibly underestimated. Repertoire collection took place solely once the T cell response had peaked.

As to this clone: Its specificity is unknown.

This table comes from immunoSEQ multiplex PCR, and its TCRdb copy is limited to in-frame clones, with some not included. The repertoire holds 150,000 to 200,000 clones, with roughly nine tenths as singletons. This chain joins TRBV12-5 and TRBJ2-7, with D possibly matching TRBD1 (6 bases). This receptor was obtained from an adult in good health. The sequencing used peripheral blood, collected on day 0 of AZD1222 vaccination. In DNA form, the CDR3 reads TGTGCTAGTGGTCCAGGGGACACGAGGGGCGAGCAGTACTTC. It is translated as CASGPGDTRGEQYF.